This T cell receptor (beta chain) originates from a study of lymphopenia after photon versus proton radiotherapy. Study-level findings and limits: Under photons, naive T cells and diversity fell while effector/memory populations rose.

The data were produced by immunoSEQ multiplex PCR, yet TCRdb's version contains in-frame clones alone and is incomplete. Of tens of thousands of clones listed, around 82% are singletons. Germline CDR1 and CDR2: SQVTM and ANQGSEA. CDR3 size: 15 residues. The ends lost 4 bases at V and 6 bases at J; junction bases unmatched: 10. Concerning this clone itself: Antigen specificity is unknown.

The receptor comes from a man in his fifties with gastric cancer. This rearrangement joins TRBV29-1 to TRBJ2-1, with 9 bases aligning to TRBD2. Sequenced material: peripheral blood, taken from a patient treated with photon-based radiotherapy. The CDR3 bases are TGCAGCGTTGGGGGGGCTAGCGGGACCCTCAATGAGCAGTTCTTC. The encoded protein is CSVGGASGTLNEQFF.